The clone carrying this T cell receptor beta chain has just one count. The V gene's germline CDR1 is SEHNR and CDR2 FQNEAQ (reference sequence). This CDR3 is 15 amino acids long. V was shortened by 1 base and J by 7 bases, with 13 bases between the two germline ends. The data were obtained in a study of blood T cell repertoires in COVID-19. Study summary: The analysed material was cDNA or gDNA that came from T cells, B-cell-depleted T cells, or PBMCs.

In the original workflow: The assay estimated nucleated cells by amplifying reference gene primers. Method: immunoSEQ multiplex PCR; TCRdb's copy keeps in-frame clones and lacks some. V, J and clone size derive from that table, while D and trimming were established from the DNA sequence. The table includes 250,000 to 350,000 clones, about 90% detected once. Sequences were obtained from peripheral blood. The source is a young man with active or convalescent COVID-19. J is TRBJ2-2 and V is TRBV7-9, with D maybe TRBD2 (6 bases). CDR3 sequence (DNA): TGTGCCAGCAGCTTAGGGGGAGGATCTCACGGGGAGCTGTTTTTT. Its protein product is CASSLGGGSHGELFF. Full variable domain (outside the CDR3, taken from reference TRBV7-9 and TRBJ2-2): DTGVSQNPRHKITKRGQNVTFRCDPISEHNRLYWYRQTLGQGPEFLTYFQNEAQLEKSRLLSDRFSAERPKGSFSTLEIQRTEQGDSAMYLCASSLGGGSHGELFFGEGSRLTVL.